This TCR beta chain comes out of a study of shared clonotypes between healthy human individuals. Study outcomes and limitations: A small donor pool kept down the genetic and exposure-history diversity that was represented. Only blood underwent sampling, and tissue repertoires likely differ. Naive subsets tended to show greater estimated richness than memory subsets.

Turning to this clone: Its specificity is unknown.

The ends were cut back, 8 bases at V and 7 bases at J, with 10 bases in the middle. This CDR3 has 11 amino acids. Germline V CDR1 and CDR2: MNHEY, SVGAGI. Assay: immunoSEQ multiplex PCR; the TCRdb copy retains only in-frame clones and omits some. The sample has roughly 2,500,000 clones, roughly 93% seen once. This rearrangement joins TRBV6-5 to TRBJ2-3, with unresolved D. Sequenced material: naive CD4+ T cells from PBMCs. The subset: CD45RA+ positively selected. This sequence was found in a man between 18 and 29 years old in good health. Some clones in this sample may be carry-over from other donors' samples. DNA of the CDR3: TGTGCCAGCCAGAGCGAGTATACGCAGTATTTT. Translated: CASQSEYTQYF.